The entry below gives a single TCR beta chain sequence along with its context. Its cognate antigen is unknown. Only Caucasian adults living in Nashville, Tennessee made up the donor group. This entry is derived from a study of shared clonotypes between healthy human individuals. For the study at large: Each donor's CD4 naive and CD4 memory cells filled three plates apiece, CD8 naive two, and CD8 memory one.

CDR3 size: 14 residues. CDR1 MNHNY and CDR2 SVGAGI come from the germline V gene (reference sequence). Trimming took 5 bases from V and 8 from J, leaving 15 bases between them. Sequencing used immunoSEQ multiplex PCR; TCRdb keeps in-frame clones, though not all of them. The top ten clones hold roughly 0.36% of a sample with more than 2,000,000 clones, 93% of them seen once. Overall study results and limits: Non-shared clonotypes showed lower generation probabilities than clonotypes common to all four donors. The sole specimen, blood, was sampled, and tissue repertoires likely differ.

Sequencing was done on a sample of naive CD4+ T cells from PBMCs. Subset of the sample: CD45RA+ positively selected. This sequence joins TRBV6-6 and TRBJ1-4; perhaps TRBD1 as D (5 bases). The clonotype comes from a young man in good health. Some clones in this sample may be carry-over from other donors' samples. CDR3 region: CASSRGTGGEKLFF. As DNA, the CDR3 is TGTGCCAGCAGTCGCGGGACCGGGGGAGAAAAACTGTTTTTT.